The next 16 T cell receptor beta chains were all read from a single sample in a study of lymphopenia after photon versus proton radiotherapy. Sequencing was performed with immunoSEQ multiplex PCR; in TCRdb, only in-frame clones are kept and a portion is missing. The sample gives around 70,000 clones, around 93% of which show up once; approximately 2% is in the top ten. Sequences were derived from peripheral blood, sampled from a patient treated with photon-based radiotherapy. These receptors were collected from a woman in her thirties or forties with cholangiocarcinoma.

In its sample, this clone was seen once. The rearrangement joins TRBV5-1 to TRBJ1-1; D call uncertain. This CDR3 spans 11 amino acids. The V and J ends lost 0 bases and 10 bases respectively, with 7 bases between them. Germline V CDR1 and CDR2: SGHRS, YFSETQ. The CDR3 coding sequence is TGCGCCAGCAGCTTGGGCGCGCGAGCTTTCTTT. Its protein is CASSLGARAFF.

This chain connects TRBV19 to TRBJ1-1; the D gene is possibly TRBD1 (6 bases). The length of the CDR3 is 14 residues. Germline CDR1 and CDR2: LNHDA and SQIVND (reference sequence). V lost 5 bases and J 5 bases, leaving 15 bases between the germline ends. The chain's CDR3 is CASSPAVRGTEAFF. The CDR3 bases are TGTGCCAGTAGTCCCGCCGTTAGGGGGACTGAAGCTTTCTTT.

This clone came up once. The chain joins TRBV4-3 to TRBJ1-2, with a weak D call TRBD1 (6 bases). Per the germline V gene, CDR1 is LGHNA and CDR2 is YSLEER. This CDR3 is 15 amino acids long. V was shortened by 1 base and J by 2 bases, with 11 bases between the two germline ends. CDR3 sequence reads: CASSQGSTGNYGYTF. As DNA, the CDR3 is TGCGCCAGCAGCCAAGGTAGCACAGGGAACTATGGCTACACCTTC.

The chain recombines TRBV27 with TRBJ2-7, with TRBD1 identical over 9 bases. The CDR3 consists of 15 residues. The V segment lost 10 bases and the J segment 1 base; nucleotides outside the gene matches: 11. The germline CDR1 and CDR2 sequences are MNHEY and SMNVEV (reference sequence). This CDR3 is CANYLLGQGSYEQYF. The CDR3 region has the DNA TGTGCCAACTATCTCCTGGGACAGGGATCCTACGAGCAGTACTTC.

This chain joins TRBV6-1 and TRBJ2-7, with D maybe TRBD1 (5 bases). Germline CDR1 is MNHNS and CDR2 is SASEGT. This CDR3 has 14 amino acids. V lost 2 bases, J lost 5 bases, and 13 bases lay in between. CDR3 in amino acids: CASSENRGFNEQYF. CDR3 nucleotides: TGTGCCAGCAGTGAAAATAGGGGATTCAACGAGCAGTACTTC.

This chain joins TRBV30 and TRBJ1-1, with D uncertain. The germline CDR1 and CDR2 sequences are GTSNPN and SVGIG (reference sequence). The ends were cut back, 5 bases at V and 0 bases at J, with 10 bases in the middle. CDR3 length equals 13 residues. This CDR3 reads CAWDSGMNTEAFF. The CDR3 DNA follows: TGTGCCTGGGATTCCGGAATGAACACTGAAGCTTTCTTT.

CDR3 bases: TGTGCCAGAAGTTCGGGACGGACGACTAGCGGGAGGGCCCTCTCCGACGAAGATACGCAGTATTTT. This encodes CARSSGRTTSGRALSDEDTQYF. This chain joins TRBV5-3 and TRBJ2-3; 14 nucleotides line up with TRBD2. TRBV5-3 is recorded as an ORF, its role being uncertain. The CDR3 length is 22 residues. V lost 5 bases and J lost 5; bases outside the gene matches: 25.

The chain is built from TRBV5-4 and TRBJ2-4, with 8 bases matching TRBD1. Looked up from germline, CDR1 is SGHNT and CDR2 is YYREEE (reference sequence). CDR3 size: 16 residues. Trimming cost V 3 bases and J 2 bases; bases outside gene matches: 7. The CDR3 loop reads CASSSQGTGPKNIQYF. CDR3 DNA sequence: TGTGCCAGCAGCTCTCAGGGGACAGGCCCCAAAAACATTCAGTACTTC.

This clone showed up just a few times. This rearrangement joins TRBV6-6 to TRBJ1-2, with D uncertain. Trimming cost V 3 bases and J 4 bases, with 12 bases left between them. Germline loops: CDR1 MNHNY, CDR2 SVGAGI (reference sequence). The CDR3 runs 14 residues. In DNA, the CDR3 is TGTGCCAGCAGTTATTTGGGTCTCAGCTATGGCTACACCTTC. The encoded protein is CASSYLGLSYGYTF.

This chain links TRBV2 with TRBJ1-5, with D possibly TRBD1 on 5 matching bases. CDR1 is SNHLY, CDR2 FYNNEI, per germline. Between the trimmed V and J ends, which lost 7 bases and 6 bases, there was a span of 25 bases. The CDR3 is made up of 17 amino acids. The CDR3 spells CASNLNSDGGFGQPQHF. Written as DNA, the CDR3 is TGTGCCAGCAACTTAAATTCCGACGGGGGGTTTGGTCAGCCCCAGCATTTT.

The rearrangement joins TRBV30 to TRBJ1-2; TRBD1 aligns across 7 bases. Germline V CDR1 and CDR2: GTSNPN, SVGIG (reference sequence). V was clipped by 5 bases and J by 4 bases; unmatched bases: 19. The CDR3 is 17 amino acids. The CDR3 DNA follows: TGTGCCTGGGGAGGGGGCTCCGGGACATTACCAATCTATGGCTACACCTTC. Protein: CAWGGGSGTLPIYGYTF.

V gene TRBV13 combines with J gene TRBJ2-3, with a possible D match to TRBD2 (5 bases). Per the germline V gene, CDR1 is PRHDT and CDR2 is FYEKMQ (reference sequence). The length of the CDR3 is 14 residues. The V end was cut by 9 bases, the J end by 4 bases, with 17 bases between. The CDR3 region is CASQSGSRADTQYF. The CDR3 DNA sequence: TGTGCCAGTCAGTCGGGGTCCCGGGCAGATACGCAGTATTTT. The full variable domain, its missing parts supplied by reference TRBV13 and TRBJ2-3, is AAGVIQSPRHLIKEKRETATLKCYPIPRHDTVYWYQQGPGQDPQFLISFYEKMQSDKGSIPDRFSAQQFSDYHSELNMSSLELGDSALYFCASQSGSRADTQYFGPGTRLTVL.

In its sample, this clone was seen once. The chain has TRBV5-4 and TRBJ1-1; D call uncertain. Trimming removed 3 bases at V and 1 base at J, with 10 bases between. Germline V CDR1 and CDR2: SGHNT, YYREEE (reference sequence). This CDR3 has 14 residues. This CDR3 is CASSSGRENTEAFF. CDR3 DNA: TGTGCCAGCAGCTCCGGACGGGAGAACACTGAAGCTTTCTTT.

This clone was recorded only once. J is TRBJ1-1 and V is TRBV27, with a tentative D call TRBD1 (5 bases). With 1 base removed from V and 1 base from J, the gap between germline ends came to 16 bases. Germline CDR1 is MNHEY and CDR2 is SMNVEV (reference sequence). This CDR3 contains 17 residues. The CDR3 here is CASSLFGGDPKNTEAFF. CDR3 coding DNA: TGTGCCAGCAGTTTATTCGGGGGAGACCCCAAGAACACTGAAGCTTTCTTT.

The J gene is TRBJ2-7, the V gene TRBV19; TRBD2 aligns across 8 bases. Trimming took 1 base from V and 0 from J; bases not matched to a gene: 2. From germline, CDR1 is LNHDA and CDR2 SQIVND (reference sequence). This CDR3 comprises 15 residues. The CDR3 DNA sequence: TGTGCCAGTAGTATAGGCGGGGGGCTCTCCTACGAGCAGTACTTC. Translation: CASSIGGGLSYEQYF.

The rearrangement links TRBV29-1 to TRBJ1-2; TRBD1 matches 11 bases. This CDR3 region has 14 residues. J lost 8 bases, V lost 5 bases, and 10 bases had no gene match. Germline-derived CDR1 and CDR2 are SQVTM and ANQGSEA. The DNA of the CDR3 is TGCAGCGTTACTCCGGACAGGGGGCTTGGCGGCTACACCTTC. This encodes CSVTPDRGLGGYTF. Together with reference TRBV29-1 and TRBJ1-2, the CDR3 gives the full variable domain: SAVISQKPSRDICQRGTSLTIQCQVDSQVTMMFWYRQQPGQSLTLIATANQGSEATYESGFVIDKFPISRPNLTFSTLTVSNMSPEDSSIYLCSVTPDRGLGGYTFGSGTRLTVV.